These 3 T cell receptor beta chains were all obtained from the same sample, sequenced in a study of beta chain features in type 1 diabetes (dated by TCRdb to 2017 to 2018). Libraries were prepared through the immunoSEQ multiplex PCR assay. The entire amount of isolated RNA was reverse transcribed using the High Capacity cDNA Reverse Transcription Kit, so the sequenced TCRB transcripts were expressed ones. Here the immuneACCESS table is served through TCRdb, limited to in-frame sequences with V and J called. Missing clones are a known gap in these copies; in checked studies unresolved V genes cover under half, and the rest lacks a known reason. Across this sample there are 100,000 to 150,000 clones, with approximately 9% seen only once. The top ten constitute approximately 0.7% of the sample. Overall study results and their limits: In all four CD4+ subsets, TCRB CDR3 length was moderately but significantly shorter in type 1 diabetes patients.

The antigens for these receptors are not known. The sample comprised central memory CD4+ T cells from blood. The receptors here all came from a man aged 25-40 years with type 1 diabetes.

This clone appeared a few times. This rearrangement joins TRBV13 to TRBJ2-2; 9 bases map to TRBD2. The germline gives CDR1 PRHDT, CDR2 FYEKMQ (reference sequence). The CDR3 sequence is 16 residues long. Germline trimming cut 5 bases from V and 5 bases from J; bases unmatched to any gene: 9. DNA for the CDR3: TGTGCCAGCAGCGTTAGCGGGGGCCCGAGGACCGGGGAGCTGTTTTTT. It encodes CASSVSGGPRTGELFF.

The chain employs TRBV7-2 and TRBJ1-3; TRBD1 might be the D (5 bases). Germline loops: CDR1 SGHTA, CDR2 FQGNSA. Trimming left V 5 bases short and J 4 bases short, with 15 bases between. This CDR3 is 15 amino acids long. The CDR3 spells CASSQGGFGGNTIYF. For the CDR3, the DNA is TGTGCCAGCAGCCAGGGTGGCTTTGGCGGAAACACCATATATTTT.

This clone occurred a few times. The CDR3 spells CASSQDRTSVETQYF. The CDR3 DNA reads TGTGCCAGCAGCCAAGACCGGACTAGCGTGGAGACCCAGTACTTC. The genes are TRBV4-2 and TRBJ2-5; 9 nucleotides match TRBD2. The CDR3 is made up of 15 amino acids. Losses at the gene ends were 0 bases for V and 5 bases for J; bases not matched to a gene: 4. CDR1 LGHNA and CDR2 YNFKEQ come from the germline V gene.